The clone carrying this TCR beta chain has ten or more counts. Its target is unknown. Preparation of TCR beta libraries was done by quantitative 5'-RACE with molecular barcodes. TCRdb re-analysed the 5' RACE reads in MiXCR, keeping a single row per CDR3 protein. The data hold about 42,000 distinct CDR3 sequences, with under 5% observed a single time. These data originate in a study of CD8 T cells in ankylosing spondylitis. Points from the study as a whole: As for the disease-linked clones, they showed a CD8+ phenotype and occurred at relatively low frequencies in peripheral blood. Within matched ankylosing spondylitis synovial fluid, disease-linked clones were reportedly significantly enriched. For ankylosing spondylitis blood, a TCR beta motif of 7 to 9 highly homologous variants appeared characteristic.

The trim removed 0 bases at V and 5 bases at J, leaving 7 bases unmatched. This CDR3 has 16 residues. Per the germline V gene, CDR1 is SGDLS and CDR2 is YYNGEE. The receptor was isolated from a female donor with ankylosing spondylitis or in good health (not recorded which). The J gene is TRBJ2-3, the V gene TRBV9; 9 bases line up with TRBD2. What was sequenced was blood, either unsorted or a sorted T cell fraction (not recorded which). CDR3: CASSVGAGGHGDTQYF. The CDR3 DNA reads as TGTGCCAGCAGCGTAGGTGCGGGGGGGCACGGAGATACGCAGTATTTT.